This record concerns one T cell receptor beta chain sequence. The target antigen is unknown. This sample is part of a study of T cell responses to AZD1222 COVID-19 vaccine. Findings of the study overall: It was only after the peak T cell response that any repertoires were sampled. The sample set comprised mostly white British donors with more females, and clonal diversity was possibly underestimated.

Measured with immunoSEQ multiplex PCR; TCRdb has only the in-frame clones, and not every one. The sample consists of 120,000 to 150,000 clones, 70% to 90% of them appearing once. CDR3 length: 12 residues. The V end lost 9 bases, the J end lost 2 bases, and 10 bases lay between the germline ends. In germline, CDR1 is KGHDR, CDR2 SFDVKD. This clonotype was sampled from an adult in good health. The sample here was peripheral blood, taken on day 0 of MenACWY control vaccination. The V and J genes are TRBV24-1 and TRBJ2-7, with D perhaps being TRBD1 or TRBD2 (6 bases each). The CDR3 reads CATAGHTYEQYF. The CDR3 region has the DNA TGTGCCACCGCGGGACACACCTACGAGCAGTACTTC.